This T cell receptor beta chain was sequenced for a study of blood T cell repertoires in COVID-19. Original data processing: How many nucleated cells were present was estimated from reference gene primer amplification. TCRdb keeps only in-frame clones here, not all; method: immunoSEQ multiplex PCR. For V, J and clone size, that table is used; D and trimming come from the DNA. Among more than 250,000 clones listed, 70% to 90% were seen once. Clinical histories supplied by participants themselves formed the basis of cohort assignment. Donors of Cohort 3 who recovered were those that had two negative PCRs, clearance, or symptom resolution. CDR1 is LGHNA and CDR2 is YSLEER in the germline V gene. The length of the CDR3 is 13 residues. V was pared by 5 bases and J by 4 bases, with 1 base of the junction left unmatched.

The sequence was obtained from a young man who had recovered from COVID-19. This chain links TRBV4-3 with TRBJ1-5; TRBD1 agrees at 8 bases. Sequencing input: PBMCs or T cells enriched from blood (not recorded which). The CDR3 sequence: CASSRTGNQPQHF. In nucleotides, the CDR3 is TGCGCCAGCAGCAGGACAGGGAATCAGCCCCAGCATTTT.